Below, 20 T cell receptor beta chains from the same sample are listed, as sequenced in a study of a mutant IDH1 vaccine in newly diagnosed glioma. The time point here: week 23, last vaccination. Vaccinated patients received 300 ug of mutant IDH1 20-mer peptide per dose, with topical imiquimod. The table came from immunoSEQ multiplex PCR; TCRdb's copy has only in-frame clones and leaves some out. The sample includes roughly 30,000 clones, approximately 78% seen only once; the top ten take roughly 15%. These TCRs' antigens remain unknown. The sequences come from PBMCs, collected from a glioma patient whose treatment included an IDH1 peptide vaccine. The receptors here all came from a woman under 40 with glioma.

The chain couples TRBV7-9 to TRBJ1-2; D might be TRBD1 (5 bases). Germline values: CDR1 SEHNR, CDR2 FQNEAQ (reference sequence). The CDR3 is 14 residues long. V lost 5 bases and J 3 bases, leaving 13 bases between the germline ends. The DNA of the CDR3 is TGTGCCAGCAGCCTACTAGGCAGGGACTATGGCTACACCTTC. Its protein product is CASSLLGRDYGYTF. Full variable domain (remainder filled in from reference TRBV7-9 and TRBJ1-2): DTGVSQNPRHKITKRGQNVTFRCDPISEHNRLYWYRQTLGQGPEFLTYFQNEAQLEKSRLLSDRFSAERPKGSFSTLEIQRTEQGDSAMYLCASSLLGRDYGYTFGSGTRLTVV.

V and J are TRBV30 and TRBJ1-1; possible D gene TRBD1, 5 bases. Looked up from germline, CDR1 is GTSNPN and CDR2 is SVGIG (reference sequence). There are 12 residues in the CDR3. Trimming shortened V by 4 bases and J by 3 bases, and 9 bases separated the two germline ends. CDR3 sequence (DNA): TGTGCCTGGATGGGGGTGCACACTGAAGCTTTCTTT. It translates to CAWMGVHTEAFF.

For the CDR3, the DNA is TGCGCCAGCAGCCCGGGGGACACTGAAGCTTTCTTT. It encodes CASSPGDTEAFF. V usage is TRBV5-1 and J usage is TRBJ1-1; D may be TRBD1 (5 bases). This CDR3 has 12 amino acids. Germline assignment: CDR1 SGHRS and CDR2 YFSETQ. The V and J ends lost 4 bases and 3 bases respectively, with 7 bases between them.

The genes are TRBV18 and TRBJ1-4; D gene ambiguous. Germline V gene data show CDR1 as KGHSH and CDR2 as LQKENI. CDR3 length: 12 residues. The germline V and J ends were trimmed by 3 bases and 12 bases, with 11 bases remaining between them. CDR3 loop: CASSPGGEELFF. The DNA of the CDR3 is TGTGCCAGCTCACCGGGAGGCGAGGAACTGTTTTTT.

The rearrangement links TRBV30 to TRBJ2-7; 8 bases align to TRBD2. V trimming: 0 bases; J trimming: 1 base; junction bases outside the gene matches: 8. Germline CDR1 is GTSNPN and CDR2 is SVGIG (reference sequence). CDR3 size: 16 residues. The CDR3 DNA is TGTGCCTGGAGTGTACGGGGCGGGGGGCGGTCCTACGAGCAGTACTTC. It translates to CAWSVRGGGRSYEQYF.

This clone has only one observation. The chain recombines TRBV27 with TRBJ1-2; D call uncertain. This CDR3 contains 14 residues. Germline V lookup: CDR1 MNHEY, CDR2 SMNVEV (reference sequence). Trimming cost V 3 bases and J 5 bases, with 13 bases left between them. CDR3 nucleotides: TGTGCCAGCAGTTTGTCCGACGGAGGATATGGCTACACCTTC. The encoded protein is CASSLSDGGYGYTF.

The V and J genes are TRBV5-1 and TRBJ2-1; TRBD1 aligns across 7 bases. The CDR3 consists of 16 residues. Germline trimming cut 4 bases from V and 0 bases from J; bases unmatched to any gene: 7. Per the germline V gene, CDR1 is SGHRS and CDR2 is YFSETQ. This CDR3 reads CASSQTGYSSYNEQFF. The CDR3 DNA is TGCGCCAGCAGCCAGACAGGGTACAGCTCCTACAATGAGCAGTTCTTC.

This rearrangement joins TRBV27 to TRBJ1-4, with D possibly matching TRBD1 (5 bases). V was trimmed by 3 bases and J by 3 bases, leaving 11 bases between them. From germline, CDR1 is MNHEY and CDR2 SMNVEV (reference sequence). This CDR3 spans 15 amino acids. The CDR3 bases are TGTGCCAGCAGTTTTTGGTCAGGGCCTAATGAAAAACTGTTTTTT. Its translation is CASSFWSGPNEKLFF. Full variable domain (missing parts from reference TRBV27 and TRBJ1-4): EAQVTQNPRYLITVTGKKLTVTCSQNMNHEYMSWYRQDPGLGLRQIYYSMNVEVTDKGDVPEGYKVSRKEKRNFPLILESPSPNQTSLYFCASSFWSGPNEKLFFGSGTQLSVL.

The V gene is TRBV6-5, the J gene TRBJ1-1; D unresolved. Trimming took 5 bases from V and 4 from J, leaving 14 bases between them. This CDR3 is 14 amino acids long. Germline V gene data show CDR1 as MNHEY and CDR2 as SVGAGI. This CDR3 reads CASSPPTDITEAFF. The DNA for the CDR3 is TGTGCCAGCAGTCCTCCCACAGATATCACTGAAGCTTTCTTT.

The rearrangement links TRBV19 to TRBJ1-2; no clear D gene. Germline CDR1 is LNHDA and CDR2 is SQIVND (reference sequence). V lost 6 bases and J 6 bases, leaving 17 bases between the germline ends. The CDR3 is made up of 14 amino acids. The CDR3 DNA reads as TGTGCCAGTAGAACTTATAGGCAGGCCGATGGCTACACCTTC. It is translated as CASRTYRQADGYTF.

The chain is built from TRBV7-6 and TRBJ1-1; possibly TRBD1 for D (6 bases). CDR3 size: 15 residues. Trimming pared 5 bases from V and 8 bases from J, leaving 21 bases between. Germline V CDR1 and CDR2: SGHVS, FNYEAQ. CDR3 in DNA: TGTGCCAGCAGCCCAACCCAGGGGACCCGCGTCGAAGCTTTCTTT. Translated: CASSPTQGTRVEAFF.

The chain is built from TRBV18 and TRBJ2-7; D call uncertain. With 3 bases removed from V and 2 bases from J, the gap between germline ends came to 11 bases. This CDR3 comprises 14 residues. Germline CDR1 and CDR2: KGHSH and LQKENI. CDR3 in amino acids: CASSPNHKTYEQYF. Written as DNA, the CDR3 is TGTGCCAGCTCACCGAATCACAAGACCTACGAGCAGTACTTC.

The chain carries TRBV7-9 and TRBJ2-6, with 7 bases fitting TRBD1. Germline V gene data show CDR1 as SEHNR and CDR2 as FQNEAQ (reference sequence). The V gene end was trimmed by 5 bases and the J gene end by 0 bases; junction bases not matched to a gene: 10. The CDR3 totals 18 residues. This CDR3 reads CASSRGDSLFSGANVLTF. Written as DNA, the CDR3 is TGTGCCAGCAGCCGAGGGGACAGTCTCTTCTCTGGGGCCAACGTCCTGACTTTC.

The CDR3 protein is CASSVLETQYF. CDR3 DNA: TGTGCCAGCAGTGTCCTCGAGACCCAGTACTTC. The gene calls are TRBV2 and TRBJ2-5; D not resolved. With 4 bases removed from V and 5 bases from J, the gap between germline ends came to 5 bases. Germline values: CDR1 SNHLY, CDR2 FYNNEI. This CDR3 comprises 11 residues.

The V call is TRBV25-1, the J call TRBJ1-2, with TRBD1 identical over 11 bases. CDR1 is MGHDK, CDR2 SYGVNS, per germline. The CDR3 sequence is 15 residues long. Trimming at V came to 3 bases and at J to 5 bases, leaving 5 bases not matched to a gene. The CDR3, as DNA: TGTGCCAGCAGTGACCCGGACAGGGGGCTGTATGGCTACACCTTC. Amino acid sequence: CASSDPDRGLYGYTF.

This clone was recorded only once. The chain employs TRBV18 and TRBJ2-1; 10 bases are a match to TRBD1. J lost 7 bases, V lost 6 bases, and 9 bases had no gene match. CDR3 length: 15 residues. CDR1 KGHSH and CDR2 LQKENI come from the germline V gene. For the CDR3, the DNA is TGTGCCAGCTCGCAAGGGACAGGGGCCGTAAATGAGCAGTTCTTC. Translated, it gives CASSQGTGAVNEQFF.

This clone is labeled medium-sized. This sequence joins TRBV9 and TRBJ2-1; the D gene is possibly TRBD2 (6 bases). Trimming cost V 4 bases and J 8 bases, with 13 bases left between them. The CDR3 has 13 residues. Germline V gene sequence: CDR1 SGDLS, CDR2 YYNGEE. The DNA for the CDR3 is TGTGCCAGCAGCCCATCGACTAGTTATGAGCAGTTCTTC. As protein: CASSPSTSYEQFF.

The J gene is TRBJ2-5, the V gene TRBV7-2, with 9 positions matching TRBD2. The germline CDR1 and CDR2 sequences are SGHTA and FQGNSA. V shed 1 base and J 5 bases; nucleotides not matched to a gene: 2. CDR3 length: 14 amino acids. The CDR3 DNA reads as TGTGCCAGCAGCTTAGGGACTAGCGCGGAGACCCAGTACTTC. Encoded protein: CASSLGTSAETQYF.

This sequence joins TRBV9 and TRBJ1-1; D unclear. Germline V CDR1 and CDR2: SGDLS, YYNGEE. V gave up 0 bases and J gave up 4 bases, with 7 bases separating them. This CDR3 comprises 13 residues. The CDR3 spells CASSVGRTTEAFF. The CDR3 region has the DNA TGTGCCAGCAGCGTAGGACGGACCACTGAAGCTTTCTTT.

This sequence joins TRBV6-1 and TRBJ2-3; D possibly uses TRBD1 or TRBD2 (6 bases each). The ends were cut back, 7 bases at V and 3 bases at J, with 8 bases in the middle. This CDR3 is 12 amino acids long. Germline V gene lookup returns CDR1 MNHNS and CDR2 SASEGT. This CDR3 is CASIGGTDTQYF. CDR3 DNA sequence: TGTGCCAGCATAGGGGGGACAGATACGCAGTATTTT.